The 7 T cell receptor beta chains in this list originate from one sample, sequenced in a study of blood T cell repertoires in COVID-19. Libraries were prepared by immunoSEQ multiplex PCR; TCRdb keeps only in-frame clonotypes and omits some of them. Seen here are roughly 190,000 clones, approximately 91% observed once, and the top ten hold around 1.1%. The sequenced material came from peripheral blood. The receptor source for this set is a man under 40 with acute or convalescent COVID-19.

The chain employs TRBV3-1 (or the pseudogene TRBV3-2) and TRBJ2-7, with 8 bases identical to TRBD2. The germline CDR1 and CDR2 sequences are LGHDT and YNNKEL (reference sequence). The CDR3 contains 15 residues. V dropped 4 bases and J dropped 5; count of bases not matched to a gene: 10. This CDR3 reads CASSRYGGADNEQYF. The CDR3 DNA follows: TGTGCCAGCAGCCGATACGGGGGGGCTGATAACGAGCAGTACTTC.

The gene calls are TRBV27 and TRBJ1-4, with TRBD1 as a possible D gene (6 bases). V was trimmed by 6 bases and J by 0 bases, leaving 17 bases between them. This CDR3 has 17 residues. CDR1 is MNHEY, CDR2 SMNVEV, per germline (reference sequence). CDR3 in DNA: TGTGCCAGCAGATCTCTCACCGGGACAACAACTAATGAAAAACTGTTTTTT. Translated, it gives CASRSLTGTTTNEKLFF.

The rearrangement links TRBV28 to TRBJ1-2, with D tentatively TRBD1 (5 bases). This CDR3 is built from 18 residues. Deletions cut 4 bases from V and 0 bases from J, with 21 bases between. The V gene's germline CDR1 is MDHEN and CDR2 SYDVKM. The CDR3 here is CASSSPPFRGTSNYGYTF. The CDR3 DNA reads as TGTGCCAGCAGTTCACCCCCGTTTCGGGGGACGTCTAACTATGGCTACACCTTC.

The rearrangement links TRBV19 to TRBJ1-3; D unclear. Between the trimmed V and J ends, which lost 7 bases and 0 bases, there was a span of 13 bases. This CDR3 region has 15 residues. Germline V CDR1 and CDR2: LNHDA, SQIVND (reference sequence). The CDR3 DNA reads TGTGCCAGTACGACTCGAGTTTACTCTGGAAACACCATATATTTT. Its translation is CASTTRVYSGNTIYF.

In DNA form, the CDR3 reads TGTGCCAGCAGCCAAGGGTCCGGGTACGAGCAGTACTTC. Translating gives CASSQGSGYEQYF. The rearrangement joins TRBV3-1 (or the pseudogene TRBV3-2) to TRBJ2-7, with D uncertain. Germline CDR1 and CDR2: LGHDT and YNNKEL (reference sequence). V lost 1 base and J lost 4, with 8 bases in between. The CDR3 has 13 amino acids.

This clone was counted a single time. CDR3 nucleotide sequence: TGTGCCAGCAGCCGACAAAGACAGGGAATCTATGGCTACACCTTC. This codes for CASSRQRQGIYGYTF. The genes are TRBV3-1 (or the pseudogene TRBV3-2) and TRBJ1-2, with 7 bases lining up with TRBD1. The V gene's germline CDR1 is LGHDT and CDR2 YNNKEL (reference sequence). This CDR3 region has 15 residues. V lost 4 bases and J lost 4; bases outside the gene matches: 9.

The chain joins TRBV3-1 (or the pseudogene TRBV3-2) to TRBJ2-7, with 7 bases that match TRBD1. Germline-derived CDR1 and CDR2 are LGHDT and YNNKEL (reference sequence). The CDR3 length is 14 residues. Trimming took 4 bases from V and 4 from J; bases not matched to a gene: 7. CDR3: CASSPLGTAYEQYF. The CDR3 DNA reads TGTGCCAGCAGCCCTTTAGGGACAGCTTACGAGCAGTACTTC.